Below, 9 T cell receptor beta chains from the same sample are listed, as sequenced in a study of OX40 agonist ivuxolimab in advanced cancers. Sequenced by immunoSEQ multiplex PCR; TCRdb stores in-frame clones only, minus some. This sample has about 24,000 clones; approximately 89% occur once, and the top ten carry more than 9%. This sample comprised CD4+ or CD8+ T cells sorted from blood, obtained in a trial of the OX40 agonist ivuxolimab. The receptors here all came from an adult with an advanced solid tumor such as melanoma, head and neck, liver or kidney cancer.

The chain uses TRBV9 and TRBJ2-6; D gene uncertain. In germline, CDR1 is SGDLS, CDR2 YYNGEE. V lost 0 bases to trimming and J lost 1 base, with 5 bases between them. This CDR3 comprises 15 residues. The CDR3 loop is CASSVEGSGANVLTF. The CDR3 coding sequence is TGTGCCAGCAGCGTAGAAGGATCTGGGGCCAACGTCCTGACTTTC.

This chain connects TRBV5-4 to TRBJ2-3, with 8 bases fitting TRBD2. This CDR3 is built from 16 residues. With 7 bases clipped from V and 0 bases from J, the junction kept 10 bases outside the gene matches. Germline V gene lookup returns CDR1 SGHNT and CDR2 YYREEE (reference sequence). The CDR3 DNA follows: TGTGCCAGCGGCCGGACTAGCAGGACTAGCACAGATACGCAGTATTTT. This sequence encodes CASGRTSRTSTDTQYF.

This chain uses TRBV5-1 with TRBJ2-5, with D possibly being TRBD1 or TRBD2 (5 bases each). Trimming stripped 2 bases from V and 1 base from J, with 12 bases between. The CDR3 is 15 residues long. Germline CDR1 and CDR2: SGHRS and YFSETQ. The CDR3 bases are TGCGCCAGCAGCTTTGCGCCGGGACCCCAAGAGACCCAGTACTTC. Protein sequence: CASSFAPGPQETQYF. Full variable domain (missing parts from reference TRBV5-1 and TRBJ2-5): KAGVTQTPRYLIKTRGQQVTLSCSPISGHRSVSWYQQTPGQGLQFLFEYFSETQRNKGNFPGRFSGRQFSNSRSEMNVSTLELGDSALYLCASSFAPGPQETQYFGPGTRLLVL.

This clone was seen only a few times. The V call is TRBV28, the J call TRBJ1-5; D is unclear. The CDR3 length is 14 residues. Germline values: CDR1 MDHEN, CDR2 SYDVKM. The ends were cut back, 3 bases at V and 7 bases at J, with 13 bases in the middle. This CDR3 is CASSFLNMRQPQHF. The CDR3 coding sequence is TGTGCCAGCAGTTTTCTCAACATGAGGCAGCCCCAGCATTTT.

V gene TRBV5-1 combines with J gene TRBJ1-1; perhaps TRBD1 as D (6 bases). Germline CDR1 reads SGHRS; CDR2 reads YFSETQ. The CDR3 runs 14 residues. V was cut by 1 base and J by 1 base, with 8 bases left in between. As DNA, the CDR3 is TGCGCCAGCAGCTTGCAGGGACAGAACACTGAAGCTTTCTTT. This translates into CASSLQGQNTEAFF.

This chain uses TRBV4-1 with TRBJ1-2, with D possibly TRBD1 on 5 matching bases. The V gene's germline CDR1 is MGHRA and CDR2 YSYEKL. The V end was cut by 5 bases, the J end by 4 bases, with 14 bases between. CDR3 length: 14 residues. The CDR3: CASSSGGFSYGYTF. The CDR3 DNA reads as TGCGCCAGCAGCTCTGGGGGGTTTAGCTATGGCTACACCTTC.

The chain links TRBV6-1 to TRBJ1-1, with a possible D match to TRBD1 (6 bases). Germline V lookup: CDR1 MNHNS, CDR2 SASEGT. V lost 8 bases to trimming and J lost 9 bases, with 19 bases between them. The CDR3 contains 13 residues. CDR3 sequence reads: CASQEKRGTKAFF. As DNA, the CDR3 is TGTGCCAGCCAGGAGAAGCGAGGGACAAAAGCTTTCTTT.

CDR3 residues: CASSTPGLAWGDTQYF. CDR3 DNA sequence: TGTGCCAGCAGTACCCCCGGACTAGCCTGGGGGGATACGCAGTATTTT. V usage is TRBV28 and J usage is TRBJ2-3, with 8 bases that match TRBD2. V lost 5 bases to trimming and J lost 6 bases; unmatched junction nucleotides: 13. CDR1 and CDR2 (germline): MDHEN, SYDVKM. This CDR3 is built from 16 residues.

The rearrangement uses TRBV5-6 and TRBJ1-2; D possibly corresponds to TRBD1 (5 bases). V gave up 4 bases and J gave up 7 bases, with 17 bases separating them. The CDR3 has 14 residues. CDR1 and CDR2 (germline): SGHDT, YYEEEE. The CDR3 is CASSRSGTAFGYTF. CDR3 coding DNA: TGTGCCAGCAGCAGGTCGGGGACCGCCTTTGGCTACACCTTC.